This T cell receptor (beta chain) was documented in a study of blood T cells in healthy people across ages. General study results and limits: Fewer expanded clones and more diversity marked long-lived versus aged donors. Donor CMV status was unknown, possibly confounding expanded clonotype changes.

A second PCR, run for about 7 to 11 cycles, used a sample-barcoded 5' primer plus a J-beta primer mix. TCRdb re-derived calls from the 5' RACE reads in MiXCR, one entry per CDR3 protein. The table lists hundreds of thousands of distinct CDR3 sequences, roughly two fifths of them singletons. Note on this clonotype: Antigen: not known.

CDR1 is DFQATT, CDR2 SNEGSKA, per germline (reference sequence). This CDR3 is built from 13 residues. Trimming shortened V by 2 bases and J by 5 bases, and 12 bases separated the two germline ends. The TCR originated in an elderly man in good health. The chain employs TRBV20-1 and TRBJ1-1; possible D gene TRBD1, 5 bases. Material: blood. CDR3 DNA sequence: TGCAGTGCTAGAACCGCAGGGAGGACTGAAGCTTTCTTT. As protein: CSARTAGRTEAFF.